This TCR beta chain is from a study of blood T cell repertoires in COVID-19. Looking at the study overall: Both acute and convalescent COVID-19 samples were obtained from the United States, Italy and Spain. The analysed material was cDNA or gDNA that came from T cells, B-cell-depleted T cells, or PBMCs.

The CDR3 runs 17 residues. V was clipped by 1 base and J by 2 bases, with 18 bases between them. The germline CDR1 and CDR2 sequences are SGHTS and YDEGEE. This clone was detected a few times. Original processing notes: Amplification of reference gene primers provided the estimated nucleated cell counts. The method was immunoSEQ multiplex PCR; TCRdb's version includes in-frame clones alone and lacks a portion of them. V, J and clone size were drawn from that table, and D and trimming were deduced from the DNA. The sample has about 210,000 clones; about three quarters are singletons. This chain joins TRBV5-8 and TRBJ2-5; a possible D gene is TRBD2 (6 bases). The TCR comes from a woman aged 70-85 years with acute or convalescent COVID-19. Specimen: peripheral blood. The CDR3 DNA sequence: TGTGCCAGCAGCTTGTGGGGTATGGGGGGATCACAAGAGACCCAGTACTTC. Its translation: CASSLWGMGGSQETQYF.